The clone carrying this T cell receptor (beta chain) was detected a few times. The sample originates from a study of blood T cell repertoires in COVID-19. Study at large: Acute-phase and convalescent COVID-19 samples originated in the United States, Italy and Spain. Sample material is recorded as cDNA or gDNA derived from T cells, B-cell-depleted T cells, or PBMCs.

In the authors' workflow: Researchers report that nucleated cell counts were estimated from reference gene primer amplification. Measured with immunoSEQ multiplex PCR; TCRdb has only the in-frame clones, and not every one. The DNA gave D and trimming, while V, J and clone size come from that table. The data show fewer than 350,000 clones, around 85% seen once. This sequence originates from a woman aged 25 to 39 who had recovered from COVID-19. Material: peripheral blood.

The CDR3 nucleotides read TGTGCCAGCAGCTTGTTAAACGAGCAGTACTTC. Its protein product is CASSLLNEQYF. The chain recombines TRBV5-6 with TRBJ2-7; no firm D call. Trimming removed 1 base from V and 5 bases from J, with 4 bases in between. CDR3 size: 11 residues. Germline V gene data show CDR1 as SGHDT and CDR2 as YYEEEE.